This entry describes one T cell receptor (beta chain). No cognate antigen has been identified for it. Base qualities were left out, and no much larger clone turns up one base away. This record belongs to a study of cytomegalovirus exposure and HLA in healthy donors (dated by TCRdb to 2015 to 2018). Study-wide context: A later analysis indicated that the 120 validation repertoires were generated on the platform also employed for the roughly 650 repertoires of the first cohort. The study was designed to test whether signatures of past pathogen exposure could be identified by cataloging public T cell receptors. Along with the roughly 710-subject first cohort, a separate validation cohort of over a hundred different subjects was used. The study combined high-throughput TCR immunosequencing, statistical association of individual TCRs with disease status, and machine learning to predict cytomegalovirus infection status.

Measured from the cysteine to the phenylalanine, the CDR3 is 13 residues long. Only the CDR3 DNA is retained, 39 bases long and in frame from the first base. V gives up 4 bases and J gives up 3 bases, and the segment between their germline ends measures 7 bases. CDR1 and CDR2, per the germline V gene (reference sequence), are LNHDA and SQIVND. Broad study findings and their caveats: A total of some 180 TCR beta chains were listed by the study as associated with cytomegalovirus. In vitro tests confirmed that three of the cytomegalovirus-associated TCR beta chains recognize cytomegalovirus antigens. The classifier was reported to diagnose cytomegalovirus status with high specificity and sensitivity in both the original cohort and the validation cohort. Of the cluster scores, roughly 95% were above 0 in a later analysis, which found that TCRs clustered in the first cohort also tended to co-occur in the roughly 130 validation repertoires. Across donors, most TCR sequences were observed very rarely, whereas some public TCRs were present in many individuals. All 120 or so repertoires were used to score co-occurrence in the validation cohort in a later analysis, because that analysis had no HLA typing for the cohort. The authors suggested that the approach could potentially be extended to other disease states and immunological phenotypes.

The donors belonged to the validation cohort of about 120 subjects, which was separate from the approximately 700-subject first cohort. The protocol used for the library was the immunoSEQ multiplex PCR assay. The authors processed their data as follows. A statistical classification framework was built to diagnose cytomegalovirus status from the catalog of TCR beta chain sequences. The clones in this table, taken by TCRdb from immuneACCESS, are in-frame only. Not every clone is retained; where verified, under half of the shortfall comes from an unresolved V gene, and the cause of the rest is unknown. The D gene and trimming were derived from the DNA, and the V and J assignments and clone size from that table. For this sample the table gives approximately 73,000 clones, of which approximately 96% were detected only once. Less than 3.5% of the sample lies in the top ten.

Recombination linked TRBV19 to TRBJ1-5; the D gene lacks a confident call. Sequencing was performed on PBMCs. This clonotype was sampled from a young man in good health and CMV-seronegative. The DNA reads TGTGCCAGTAGTACTGTAGACAATCAGCCCCAGCATTTT. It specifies CASSTVDNQPQHF.